This TCR beta chain is drawn from a study of T cell repertoires in ileal Crohn's disease. Study-wide findings and caveats: Clonal expansions were more frequent in active smokers than non-smokers at surgery.

This CDR3 region has 14 residues. V was clipped by 5 bases and J by 2 bases, with 12 bases between them. CDR1 is MNHEY, CDR2 SVGAGI, per germline. As to this clone: The antigen is not known.

Profiled with immunoSEQ multiplex PCR; TCRdb holds only in-frame clones, not every one. Of tens of thousands of clones in the sample, about 88% were seen once. Sample time point: neoterminal ileum biopsy at postoperative endoscopy, about 6 months after surgery. The sequencing sample was made of ileal tissue. This sequence was found in an adult with Crohn's disease. The rearrangement links TRBV6-5 to TRBJ1-2, with D possibly matching TRBD1 (5 bases). The DNA of the CDR3 is TGTGCCAGCAGTACAGGATTCGGGAACTATGGCTACACCTTC. It translates to CASSTGFGNYGYTF.